This passage covers 28 T cell receptor beta chains from one sample sequenced in a study of T-cell reconstitution after alpha-beta-depleted transplantation in children. Researchers prepared the TCRbeta library using unique molecular identifiers, the study reports. One entry per CDR3 protein results from TCRdb running MiXCR on the PCR reads. The table shows fewer than 750,000 distinct CDR3 sequences, with about a quarter occurring only once. The material sequenced was PBMCs, taken before TCRalphabeta/CD19-depleted stem cell transplant. These receptors were obtained from a boy less than two years old with Wiskott-Aldrich syndrome, due to receive a stem cell transplant.

This clonotype turned up a few times. J is TRBJ2-1 and V is TRBV20-1; unclear D gene. Trimming took 3 bases from V and 8 from J, leaving 26 bases between them. The V gene's germline CDR1 is DFQATT and CDR2 SNEGSKA (reference sequence). This CDR3 region has 17 residues. The CDR3 protein is CSASSAAVGVMFDEQFF. The CDR3 bases are TGCAGTGCTAGCAGCGCGGCTGTTGGAGTTATGTTCGATGAGCAGTTCTTC.

The chain joins TRBV7-3 to TRBJ2-3; D is possibly TRBD2 (6 bases). V lost 5 bases and J lost 2, with 23 bases in between. Germline values: CDR1 SGHTA, CDR2 FQGTGA. The CDR3 has 18 amino acids. The CDR3 DNA follows: TGTGCCAGCAGCAGCCTAGGTATTAGCGGACTTACCACAGATACGCAGTATTTT. Encoded protein: CASSSLGISGLTTDTQYF. The full variable domain, completed using reference TRBV7-3 and TRBJ2-3, is GAGVSQTPSNKVTEKGKYVELRCDPISGHTALYWYRQSLGQGPEFLIYFQGTGAADDSGLPNDRFFAVRPEGSVSTLKIQRTERGDSAVYLCASSSLGISGLTTDTQYFGPGTRLTVL.

The chain couples TRBV12-3 or TRBV12-4 to TRBJ1-2; D is unclear. The CDR3 runs 13 residues. V dropped 3 bases and J dropped 0 bases, with 5 bases sitting between them. The CDR3 loop reads CASSFGPNYGYTF. The CDR3 coding sequence is TGTGCCAGCAGTTTCGGCCCTAACTATGGCTACACCTTC.

The rearrangement joins TRBV3-1 to TRBJ2-6; 11 bases agree with TRBD2. Germline lookup yields CDR1 LGHDT and CDR2 YNNKEL (reference sequence). J lost 2 bases, V lost 4 bases, and 10 bases had no gene match. CDR3 length equals 19 residues. The CDR3 region has the DNA TGTGCCAGCAGCCTTCTTGGGCTAGCGGGAGGACCTGGGGCCAACGTCCTGACTTTC. It codes for CASSLLGLAGGPGANVLTF.

This chain connects TRBV20-1 to TRBJ2-1, with 10 bases aligning to TRBD1. Per the germline V gene, CDR1 is DFQATT and CDR2 is SNEGSKA (reference sequence). The CDR3 runs 15 residues. The V gene end was trimmed by 1 base and the J gene end by 2 bases; junction bases not matched to a gene: 2. CDR3 region: CSARGGTGAYNEQFF. CDR3 DNA: TGCAGTGCTAGAGGGGGGACAGGGGCCTACAATGAGCAGTTCTTC.

The gene calls are TRBV20-1 and TRBJ2-1; no reliable D call. This CDR3 region has 9 residues. V shed 2 bases and J shed 10 bases, with 3 bases lying between them. Per germline, CDR1 DFQATT and CDR2 SNEGSKA (reference sequence). The DNA for the CDR3 is TGCAGTGCTAGACAGGAGCAGTTCTTC. Translated, it gives CSARQEQFF.

This clonotype has a handful of counts. V and J are TRBV7-9 and TRBJ2-1; TRBD2 matches 8 bases. The CDR3 is 14 amino acids. Germline V CDR1 and CDR2: SEHNR, FQNEAQ (reference sequence). The V gene end was trimmed by 1 base and the J gene end by 9 bases; junction bases not matched to a gene: 5. The CDR3 DNA is TGTGCCAGCAGCTTAGGAGCGGGAGTGCCTGAGCAGTTCTTC. Protein sequence: CASSLGAGVPEQFF.

J is TRBJ2-1 and V is TRBV20-1; 7 bases line up with TRBD2. V shed 8 bases and J 8 bases; nucleotides not matched to a gene: 18. CDR1 is DFQATT, CDR2 SNEGSKA, per germline (reference sequence). CDR3 length: 15 residues. DNA for the CDR3: TGCAGTCACTCGAACCGACCCGGGACTAAACATGAGCAGTTCTTC. It yields the protein CSHSNRPGTKHEQFF.

The rearrangement links TRBV18 to TRBJ2-7; no clear D. The CDR3 consists of 15 residues. Trimming removed 1 base at V and 1 base at J, with 11 bases between. Germline V CDR1 and CDR2: KGHSH, LQKENI. The CDR3 DNA reads as TGTGCCAGCTCACCACAGGTGACGGTTTCCTACGAGCAGTACTTC. Translated, it gives CASSPQVTVSYEQYF.

The chain carries TRBV7-9 and TRBJ2-2, with 9 bases aligning to TRBD1. J gave up 5 bases and V 6 bases, and 10 bases lay outside the gene matches. There are 16 residues in the CDR3. Germline V gene lookup returns CDR1 SEHNR and CDR2 FQNEAQ (reference sequence). This chain's CDR3 is CASRDPTGGETGELFF. CDR3 DNA sequence: TGTGCCAGCAGGGATCCCACAGGGGGCGAGACCGGGGAGCTGTTTTTT.

There are a few counts of this clonotype. The chain uses TRBV10-3 and TRBJ1-6; the D is unclear. Germline CDR1 and CDR2: ENHRY and SYGVKD. The CDR3 is 17 residues long. V lost 0 bases and J lost 7, with 16 bases in between. CDR3 residues: CAISESPEGLWNSPLHF. The DNA for the CDR3 is TGTGCCATCAGTGAGTCCCCCGAAGGCTTGTGGAATTCACCCCTCCACTTT.

The chain links TRBV7-8 to TRBJ1-1, with TRBD1 as a possible D gene (6 bases). The CDR3 sequence is 15 residues long. Germline V gene sequence: CDR1 SGHVS, CDR2 FQNEAQ. Deletions cut 3 bases from V and 5 bases from J, with 16 bases between. This CDR3 reads CASSFLAGARTEAFF. CDR3 nucleotides: TGTGCCAGCAGCTTTCTGGCAGGGGCAAGGACTGAAGCTTTCTTT.

V and J are TRBV20-1 and TRBJ2-1, with TRBD2 matching 12 bases. Germline CDR1 DFQATT, CDR2 SNEGSKA (reference sequence). V lost 6 bases, J lost 10 bases, and 16 bases stayed unmatched. The CDR3 has 16 amino acids. The CDR3 nucleotides read TGCAGTGCCTACAGGGGGACTAGCGGGTCTACAAGCGAGCAGTTCTTC. Its translation: CSAYRGTSGSTSEQFF.

This chain links TRBV27 with TRBJ2-5; D unclear. Per the germline V gene, CDR1 is MNHEY and CDR2 is SMNVEV (reference sequence). CDR3 length: 14 residues. V dropped 6 bases and J dropped 2 bases, with 13 bases sitting between them. The CDR3 reads CASRPYGRQETQYF. CDR3 sequence (DNA): TGTGCCAGCAGGCCATATGGAAGACAAGAGACCCAGTACTTC.

This clonotype came up many times. The chain has TRBV20-1 and TRBJ2-1, with D perhaps TRBD2 (6 bases). The ends were cut back, 3 bases at V and 4 bases at J, with 10 bases in the middle. Germline V gene sequence: CDR1 DFQATT, CDR2 SNEGSKA (reference sequence). This CDR3 region has 13 residues. The CDR3 protein is CSARRDSYNEQFF. In DNA form, the CDR3 reads TGCAGTGCTAGGCGGGATAGTTACAATGAGCAGTTCTTC.

The table lists this clonotype with a few counts. This chain connects TRBV5-1 to TRBJ1-1; D is undetermined. The CDR3 is 12 residues long. Germline V gene lookup returns CDR1 SGHRS and CDR2 YFSETQ. Trimming took off 5 bases at V and 11 bases at J, with 16 bases between the two ends. CDR3 amino acids: CASRTSEEMAFF. The DNA for the CDR3 is TGCGCCAGCAGGACAAGCGAAGAAATGGCTTTCTTT.

This clonotype showed up just a few times. The V gene is TRBV5-1, the J gene TRBJ2-5; D ambiguous. Germline CDR1 SGHRS, CDR2 YFSETQ. This CDR3 is 14 amino acids long. Trimming took 0 bases from V and 4 from J, leaving 10 bases between them. The CDR3 DNA follows: TGCGCCAGCAGCTTGGGGGATTGGGGAGAGACCCAGTACTTC. Translating gives CASSLGDWGETQYF.

This clonotype was picked up a small number of times. The CDR3 is CASLLGTGYTGELFF. Here the CDR3 DNA reads TGCGCCAGCTTACTCGGGACAGGGTACACCGGGGAGCTGTTTTTT. The chain carries TRBV5-1 and TRBJ2-2, with 9 nucleotides matching TRBD1. The CDR3 has 15 residues. The junction had 7 bases not matched to a gene; V was cut back by 7 bases and J by 3 bases. CDR1 is SGHRS, CDR2 YFSETQ, per germline.

This clonotype came up a few times. CDR3 coding DNA: TGTGCCACCTCTGGTAAGAGGGGGGGGACCGGCAATGAGCAGTTCTTC. Translated: CATSGKRGGTGNEQFF. The chain joins TRBV24-1 to TRBJ2-1; possible D gene TRBD2, 7 bases. This CDR3 comprises 16 residues. Germline loops: CDR1 KGHDR, CDR2 SFDVKD. The germline V and J ends were trimmed by 9 bases and 6 bases, with 23 bases remaining between them.

The genes are TRBV10-3 and TRBJ2-3; 8 bases map to TRBD2. This CDR3 is 13 amino acids long. Germline V gene data show CDR1 as ENHRY and CDR2 as SYGVKD. J gave up 3 bases and V 6 bases, and 2 bases lay outside the gene matches. Written as DNA, the CDR3 is TGTGCCATCAGCGGCGGGAGGACAGATACGCAGTATTTT. Translated: CAISGGRTDTQYF.

The chain combines TRBV5-1 with TRBJ2-1; 8 nucleotides line up with TRBD2. Germline trimming cut 0 bases from V and 7 bases from J; bases unmatched to any gene: 9. The germline V gene has CDR1 SGHRS and CDR2 YFSETQ. CDR3 size: 16 residues. For the CDR3, the DNA is TGCGCCAGCAGCTTGGGGGTAAGCGGGAGTGGGAATGAGCAGTTCTTC. Translated: CASSLGVSGSGNEQFF.

This chain connects TRBV20-1 to TRBJ2-7; 11 bases agree with TRBD2. From germline, CDR1 is DFQATT and CDR2 SNEGSKA (reference sequence). V lost 5 bases and J lost 4; bases outside the gene matches: 10. There are 15 residues in the CDR3. The CDR3 reads CSASDSGRAVYEQYF. The CDR3 region has the DNA TGCAGTGCTTCGGATAGCGGGAGGGCCGTATACGAGCAGTACTTC.

The chain couples TRBV27 to TRBJ2-5; possibly TRBD2 for D (5 bases). CDR3 length equals 13 residues. The V and J ends lost 4 bases and 5 bases respectively, with 11 bases between them. Germline V CDR1 and CDR2: MNHEY, SMNVEV (reference sequence). CDR3 DNA: TGTGCCAGCAGTTCCGAGGGTCCGGAGACCCAGTACTTC. Translation gives CASSSEGPETQYF.

This chain joins TRBV25-1 and TRBJ1-3; D gene ambiguous. Trimming took 3 bases from V and 1 from J, leaving 1 base between them. The germline V gene encodes CDR1 MGHDK and CDR2 SYGVNS. The CDR3 extends over 12 amino acids. This chain's CDR3 is CASSDSGNTIYF. For the CDR3, the DNA is TGTGCCAGCAGTGATTCTGGAAACACCATATATTTT.

Regarding this clonotype: The CDR3 does not close with the conserved phenylalanine or tryptophan, likely indicating a read error. The rearrangement links TRBV6-1 to TRBJ2-1; no clear D gene. Trimming took 6 bases from V and 6 from J, leaving 15 bases between them. Germline V gene data show CDR1 as MNHNS and CDR2 as SASEGT. The CDR3 loop spans 14 amino acids. The CDR3 here is CASRKRPPGNEQFL. CDR3 DNA: TGTGCCAGCAGGAAACGTCCGCCGGGCAATGAGCAGTTCTTG.

The rearrangement uses TRBV5-5 and TRBJ1-1; TRBD1 matches at 12 bases. Germline lookup yields CDR1 SGHKS and CDR2 YYEKEE (reference sequence). The CDR3 has 16 residues. V shed 1 base, J shed 8 bases, and the junction held 9 bases outside the gene matches. CDR3: CASSLSWDRGRPEAFF. CDR3 DNA sequence: TGTGCCAGCAGCTTGTCTTGGGACAGGGGGCGCCCCGAAGCTTTCTTT.

The rearrangement uses TRBV5-1 and TRBJ2-1, with 7 bases aligning to TRBD1. The CDR3 loop spans 12 amino acids. Per the germline V gene, CDR1 is SGHRS and CDR2 is YFSETQ. J gave up 9 bases and V 2 bases, and 2 bases lay outside the gene matches. The CDR3, as DNA: TGCGCCAGCAGCTTAACAGGGGTTGAGCAGTTCTTC. It is translated as CASSLTGVEQFF.

The chain is built from TRBV5-5 and TRBJ2-1; tentative D call: TRBD2 (6 bases). The CDR3 covers 15 residues. Trimming stripped 5 bases from V and 0 bases from J, with 12 bases between. CDR1 SGHKS and CDR2 YYEKEE come from the germline V gene (reference sequence). DNA for the CDR3: TGTGCCAGCAGTTCGGGACTTCTCTCCTACAATGAGCAGTTCTTC. It codes for CASSSGLLSYNEQFF.